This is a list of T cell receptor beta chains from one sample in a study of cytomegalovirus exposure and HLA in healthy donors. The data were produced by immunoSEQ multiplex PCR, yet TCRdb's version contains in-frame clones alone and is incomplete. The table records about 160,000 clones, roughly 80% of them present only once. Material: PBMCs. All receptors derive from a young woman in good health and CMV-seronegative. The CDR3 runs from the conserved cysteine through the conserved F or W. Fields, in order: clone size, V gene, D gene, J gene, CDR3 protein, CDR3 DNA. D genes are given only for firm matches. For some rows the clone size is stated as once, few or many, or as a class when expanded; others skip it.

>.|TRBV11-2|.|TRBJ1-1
CASSLVARGGSEAFF
TGTGCCAGCAGCTTAGTGGCCCGGGGGGGCTCTGAAGCTTTCTTT
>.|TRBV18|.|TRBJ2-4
CASSPPSSGAKNIQYF
TGTGCCAGCTCACCACCGAGTTCGGGGGCCAAAAACATTCAGTACTTC
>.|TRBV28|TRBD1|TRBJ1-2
CASSLGQVYGYTF
TGTGCCAGCAGTTTAGGACAGGTCTATGGCTACACCTTC
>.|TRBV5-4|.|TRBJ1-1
CASSSVTGIEAFF
TGTGCCAGCAGCTCGGTGACAGGAATTGAAGCTTTCTTT
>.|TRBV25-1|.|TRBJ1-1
CASSLRGRASEAFF
TGTGCCAGCAGTCTCAGGGGAAGAGCATCTGAGGCTTTCTTT
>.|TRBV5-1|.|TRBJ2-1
CASTHTNNEQFF
TGCGCCAGCACCCACACAAACAATGAGCAGTTCTTC
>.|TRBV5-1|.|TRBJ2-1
CASSLNNNEQFF
TGCGCCAGCAGCCTGAACAACAATGAGCAGTTCTTC
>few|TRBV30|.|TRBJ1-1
CAWSVQTNTEAFF
TGTGCCTGGAGCGTACAGACGAACACTGAAGCTTTCTTT
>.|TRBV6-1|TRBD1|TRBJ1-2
CASSTGQGIFGYTF
TGTGCCAGCAGTACCGGACAGGGAATTTTTGGCTACACCTTC
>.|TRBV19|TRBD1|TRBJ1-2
CASSILQGVYGYTF
TGTGCCAGTAGTATCCTACAGGGGGTCTATGGCTACACCTTC
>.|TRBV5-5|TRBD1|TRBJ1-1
CASSKDRVRSTEAFF
TGTGCCAGCAGCAAGGACAGGGTTCGGTCGACTGAAGCTTTCTTT
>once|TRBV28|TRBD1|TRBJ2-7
CASSLSVQGMQYF
TGTGCCAGCAGTTTATCGGTACAGGGGATGCAGTACTTC
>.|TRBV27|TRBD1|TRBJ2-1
CASSLWVRAEGASYNEQFF
TGTGCCAGCAGTTTATGGGTCCGGGCTGAGGGGGCCTCCTACAATGAGCAGTTCTTC
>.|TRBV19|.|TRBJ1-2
CASRSRGWGYGYTF
TGTGCCAGTAGGTCCAGGGGATGGGGCTATGGCTACACCTTC
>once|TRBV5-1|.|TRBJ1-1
CASSFTGYTEAFF
TGCGCCAGCAGTTTTACAGGGTACACTGAAGCTTTCTTT
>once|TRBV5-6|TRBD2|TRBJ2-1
CASSLKRGAVYNEQFF
TGTGCCAGCAGCCTAAAGCGGGGGGCTGTCTACAATGAGCAGTTCTTC
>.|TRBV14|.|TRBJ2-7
CASSQTRDFGEQYF
TGTGCCAGCAGCCAAACAAGGGACTTTGGCGAGCAGTACTTC
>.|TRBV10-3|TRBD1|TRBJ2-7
CAIRDRVREQYF
TGTGCCATTCGGGACAGGGTTCGTGAGCAGTACTTC
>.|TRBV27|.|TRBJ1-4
CATLGRRGEKLFF
TGTGCCACTCTCGGGCGCCGGGGGGAAAAACTGTTTTTT
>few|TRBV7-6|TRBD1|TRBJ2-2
CASSLIWTGAGELFF
TGTGCCAGCAGCTTAATTTGGACAGGGGCCGGGGAGCTGTTTTTT
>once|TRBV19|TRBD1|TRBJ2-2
CASRAGGLTGELFF
TGTGCCAGTAGGGCAGGGGGCCTTACCGGGGAGCTGTTTTTT
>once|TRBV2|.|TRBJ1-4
CASNADRTTNEKLFF
TGTGCCAGCAATGCGGACAGAACAACTAATGAAAAACTGTTTTTT
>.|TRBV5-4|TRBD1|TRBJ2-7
CAAHRDRSPHEQYF
TGTGCCGCTCACCGGGACAGGAGCCCCCACGAGCAGTACTTC
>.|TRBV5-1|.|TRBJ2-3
CASSLEEISTDTQYF
TGCGCCAGCAGCTTGGAAGAGATTTCCACAGATACGCAGTATTTT
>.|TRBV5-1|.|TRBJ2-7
CASSLAVSGRYEQYF
TGCGCCAGCAGCTTGGCCGTTTCAGGCCGCTACGAGCAGTACTTC
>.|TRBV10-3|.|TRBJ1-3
CAISESGTIYF
TGTGCCATCAGTGAGTCCGGCACCATATATTTT
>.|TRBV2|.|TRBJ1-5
CASSSRPYSNQPQHF
TGTGCCAGCAGTAGTCGCCCCTATAGCAATCAGCCCCAGCATTTT
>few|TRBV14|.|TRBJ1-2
CASSQDRGRAGYTF
TGTGCCAGCAGCCAAGATCGCGGGAGGGCCGGCTACACCTTC
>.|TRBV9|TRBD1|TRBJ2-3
CASSARDRGGTQYF
TGTGCCAGCAGCGCCCGGGACAGGGGTGGCACGCAGTATTTT
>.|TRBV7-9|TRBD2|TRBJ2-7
CSSSLGLAGEQYF
TGTTCCAGCAGCCTGGGACTAGCGGGGGAGCAGTACTTC
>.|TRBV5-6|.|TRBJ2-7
CASSSANLNEQYF
TGTGCCAGCAGCTCCGCGAACCTCAACGAGCAGTACTTC
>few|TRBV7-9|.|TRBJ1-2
CSSSSRQPSSYGYTF
TGTTCCAGCAGCTCCAGACAGCCCAGCTCCTATGGCTACACCTTC
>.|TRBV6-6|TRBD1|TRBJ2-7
CASTGQGAGEQYF
TGTGCCAGTACAGGACAGGGGGCAGGGGAGCAGTACTTC
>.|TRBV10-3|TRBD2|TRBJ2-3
CAISESKGLAGTDTQYF
TGTGCCATCAGTGAGTCGAAGGGACTAGCGGGGACAGATACGCAGTATTTT
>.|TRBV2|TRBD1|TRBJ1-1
CASRGDRGGTEAFF
TGTGCCAGCAGGGGGGACAGGGGAGGGACTGAAGCTTTCTTT
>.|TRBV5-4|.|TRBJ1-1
CASSLARGRGAEAFF
TGTGCCAGCAGCTTGGCCAGGGGAAGGGGCGCTGAAGCTTTCTTT
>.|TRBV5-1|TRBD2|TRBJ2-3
CASSLGLAATDTQYF
TGCGCCAGCAGCTTGGGACTAGCGGCGACAGATACGCAGTATTTT
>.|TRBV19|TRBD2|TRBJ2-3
CASSISLAGGSTDTQYF
TGTGCCAGTAGTATATCTCTAGCGGGGGGCTCCACAGATACGCAGTATTTT
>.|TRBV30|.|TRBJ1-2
CAWSVLDRSGYTF
TGTGCCTGGAGTGTACTGGACAGAAGTGGCTACACCTTC
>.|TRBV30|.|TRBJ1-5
CAWSSGKGNQPQHF
TGTGCCTGGAGCTCAGGGAAAGGCAATCAGCCCCAGCATTTT
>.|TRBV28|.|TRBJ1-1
CASSFAHAEAFF
TGTGCCAGCAGTTTTGCACACGCAGAAGCTTTCTTT
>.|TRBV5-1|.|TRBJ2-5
CASSSTQGVQETQYF
TGCGCCAGCAGCTCGACCCAAGGGGTCCAAGAGACCCAGTACTTC